The 20 T cell receptor beta chains in this list originate from one sample, sequenced in a study of early T cells in non-severe SARS-CoV-2 infection. TCRdb re-called the 5' RACE reads with MiXCR, one entry per CDR3 protein. The table shows more than 65,000 distinct CDR3 sequences, with roughly an eighth occurring only once. Material: whole blood. The receptors stem from an adult who was a healthcare worker with PCR-confirmed SARS-CoV-2 infection or an uninfected control (not recorded which).

This clonotype was seen ten or more times. V is TRBV9 and J is TRBJ2-3; TRBD2 matches 7 bases. Looked up from germline, CDR1 is SGDLS and CDR2 is YYNGEE. V dropped 3 bases and J dropped 3; count of bases not matched to a gene: 4. The CDR3 consists of 14 residues. The CDR3 spells CASSAGGRTDTQYF. For the CDR3, the DNA is TGTGCCAGCAGCGCCGGGGGGAGGACAGATACGCAGTATTTT.

There are many counts of this clonotype. The rearrangement joins TRBV7-7 to TRBJ1-2, with D maybe TRBD1 (5 bases). Trimming cost V 6 bases and J 5 bases, with 22 bases left between them. This CDR3 contains 16 residues. Germline values: CDR1 SSHAT, CDR2 FNYEAQ (reference sequence). CDR3 in DNA: TGTGCCAGCAGTTGTAGTGGGACGACGAATTATTATGGCTACACCTTC. Translated: CASSCSGTTNYYGYTF.

This clonotype appeared many times. V gene TRBV30 combines with J gene TRBJ1-1; D is unclear. V gave up 1 base and J gave up 3 bases, with 9 bases separating them. The CDR3 has 13 residues. Germline values: CDR1 GTSNPN, CDR2 SVGIG (reference sequence). CDR3 region: CAWSAGSHTEAFF. The CDR3 DNA reads as TGTGCCTGGAGTGCCGGGTCACACACTGAAGCTTTCTTT.

V and J are TRBV6-1 and TRBJ2-7; D gene uncertain. Per the germline V gene, CDR1 is MNHNS and CDR2 is SASEGT. Trimming removed 0 bases at V and 4 bases at J, with 7 bases between. The CDR3 is 13 residues long. The CDR3, as DNA: TGTGCCAGCAGTGAAGCGAGCCAGTACGAGCAGTACTTC. Its translation: CASSEASQYEQYF.

This clonotype has ten or more counts. The chain has TRBV19 and TRBJ2-3; tentatively, D is TRBD1 (6 bases). Trimming cost V 6 bases and J 1 base, with 14 bases left between them. The germline CDR1 and CDR2 sequences are LNHDA and SQIVND (reference sequence). The CDR3 spans 15 residues. The CDR3 region is CASRLGHAGTDTQYF. The DNA of the CDR3 is TGTGCCAGTAGGTTGGGACACGCCGGCACAGATACGCAGTATTTT. Drawing the rest from reference TRBV19 and TRBJ2-3, the complete variable domain is DGGITQSPKYLFRKEGQNVTLSCEQNLNHDAMYWYRQDPGQGLRLIYYSQIVNDFQKGDIAEGYSVSREKKESFPLTVTSAQKNPTAFYLCASRLGHAGTDTQYFGPGTRLTVL.

This clonotype was picked up a small number of times. The rearrangement joins TRBV27 to TRBJ2-7; possibly TRBD1 for D (8 bases). CDR3 length equals 12 residues. From germline, CDR1 is MNHEY and CDR2 SMNVEV (reference sequence). V was cut by 6 bases and J by 6 bases, with 12 bases left in between. CDR3 DNA: TGTGCCAGCAGATACAGGGGGGGCGAGCAGTACTTC. It codes for CASRYRGGEQYF.

The chain employs TRBV29-1 and TRBJ2-3; a weak D match, TRBD1 (6 bases). The germline CDR1 and CDR2 sequences are SQVTM and ANQGSEA. The CDR3 loop spans 14 amino acids. The V end was cut by 0 bases, the J end by 3 bases, with 10 bases between. This chain's CDR3 is CSVEDPQGTDTQYF. DNA for the CDR3: TGCAGCGTTGAAGATCCGCAGGGGACAGATACGCAGTATTTT.

This clonotype was recorded at least ten times. The rearrangement uses TRBV28 and TRBJ2-7; possibly TRBD1 or TRBD2 for D (5 bases each). Trimming took off 6 bases at V and 2 bases at J, with 20 bases between the two ends. The germline CDR1 and CDR2 sequences are MDHEN and SYDVKM. The CDR3 is 16 residues long. CDR3 nucleotide sequence: TGTGCCAGCAGCTCTCCATGGGGGTCCCAGACCTACGAGCAGTACTTC. Its protein is CASSSPWGSQTYEQYF.

This clonotype was seen a handful of times. This chain joins TRBV20-1 and TRBJ2-7; 7 bases agree with TRBD2. CDR3 size: 14 residues. V was clipped by 4 bases and J by 3 bases; unmatched bases: 9. The V gene's germline CDR1 is DFQATT and CDR2 SNEGSKA (reference sequence). The CDR3 protein is CSATERGGSYEQYF. The CDR3 bases are TGCAGTGCTACCGAGAGGGGCGGGAGCTACGAGCAGTACTTC.

Remarks on this clonotype: With a much larger clone just one base away, this may be a read error. The chain recombines TRBV7-9 with TRBJ2-5, with unresolved D. The ends were cut back, 1 base at V and 6 bases at J, with 12 bases in the middle. Germline lookup yields CDR1 SEHNR and CDR2 FQNEAQ (reference sequence). This CDR3 comprises 14 residues. This CDR3 is CASSLVTRLQTQYF. The CDR3 DNA reads TGTGCCAGCAGCTTAGTAACCCGCCTTCAGACCCAGTACTTC.

The rearrangement links TRBV20-1 to TRBJ2-4, with 7 bases aligning to TRBD1. Trimming removed 3 bases from V and 4 bases from J; junction bases left unmatched: 3. The CDR3 runs 13 residues. Per the germline V gene, CDR1 is DFQATT and CDR2 is SNEGSKA (reference sequence). The CDR3 region has the DNA TGCAGTGCTAGGACAGGGCTGAAAAACATTCAGTACTTC. Its protein product is CSARTGLKNIQYF.

The V call is TRBV5-1, the J call TRBJ2-7; TRBD2 agrees at 8 bases. This CDR3 has 15 residues. Germline V gene data show CDR1 as SGHRS and CDR2 as YFSETQ. V shed 2 bases and J 0 bases; nucleotides not matched to a gene: 4. The CDR3: CASSFGTSGSYEQYF. Written as DNA, the CDR3 is TGCGCCAGCAGCTTTGGAACTAGCGGCTCCTACGAGCAGTACTTC. Full variable domain (outside the CDR3, taken from reference TRBV5-1 and TRBJ2-7): KAGVTQTPRYLIKTRGQQVTLSCSPISGHRSVSWYQQTPGQGLQFLFEYFSETQRNKGNFPGRFSGRQFSNSRSEMNVSTLELGDSALYLCASSFGTSGSYEQYFGPGTRLTVT.

This clonotype showed up just a few times. This chain uses TRBV20-1 with TRBJ2-5, with TRBD2 matching over 14 bases. The CDR3 is 18 amino acids. The germline V gene encodes CDR1 DFQATT and CDR2 SNEGSKA (reference sequence). V lost 1 base, J lost 2 bases, and 9 bases stayed unmatched. The CDR3 here is CSARGTGLAGGGQETQYF. The CDR3 bases are TGCAGTGCTAGAGGGACCGGACTAGCGGGAGGAGGGCAAGAGACCCAGTACTTC.

This clonotype showed up many times. This chain's CDR3 is CASSPGLVSYEQYF. The CDR3 nucleotides are TGCGCCAGCAGCCCTGGACTAGTGTCCTACGAGCAGTACTTC. The V and J genes are TRBV5-1 and TRBJ2-7; 7 bases agree with TRBD2. Per the germline V gene, CDR1 is SGHRS and CDR2 is YFSETQ. V lost 4 bases to trimming and J lost 1 base; unmatched junction nucleotides: 5. The CDR3 extends over 14 amino acids.

This chain links TRBV6-6 with TRBJ1-1, with a weak D call TRBD1 (6 bases). The CDR3 extends over 14 amino acids. CDR1 MNHNY and CDR2 SVGAGI come from the germline V gene (reference sequence). Trimming removed 5 bases at V and 0 bases at J, with 10 bases between. The CDR3 region is CASSVGGLNTEAFF. DNA for the CDR3: TGTGCCAGCAGTGTAGGGGGGCTGAACACTGAAGCTTTCTTT.

The J gene is TRBJ2-1, the V gene TRBV5-1; 10 nucleotides match TRBD2. This CDR3 comprises 15 residues. Looked up from germline, CDR1 is SGHRS and CDR2 is YFSETQ. J lost 9 bases, V lost 0 bases, and 6 bases had no gene match. The CDR3 nucleotides are TGCGCCAGCAGCTTGGACACTAGCGGGACCGGTGAGCAGTTCTTC. Translated, it gives CASSLDTSGTGEQFF.

The rearrangement uses TRBV19 and TRBJ1-1, with 8 nucleotides matching TRBD1. With V trimmed by 4 bases and J by 0 bases, 7 bases remained unmatched. The CDR3 runs 16 residues. Looked up from germline, CDR1 is LNHDA and CDR2 is SQIVND (reference sequence). CDR3 sequence (DNA): TGTGCCAGTAGTACCAGACAGGGGCGGATGAACACTGAAGCTTTCTTT. This gives the protein CASSTRQGRMNTEAFF.

This clonotype was observed a handful of times. CDR3 sequence: CASLRQGGYNEQFF. The CDR3 nucleotides are TGTGCCAGCCTCCGACAGGGGGGTTACAATGAGCAGTTCTTC. The chain employs TRBV28 and TRBJ2-1, with 9 bases lining up with TRBD1. Germline V CDR1 and CDR2: MDHEN, SYDVKM. V shed 8 bases, J shed 4 bases, and the junction held 6 bases outside the gene matches. The CDR3 loop spans 14 amino acids.

V is TRBV6-5 and J is TRBJ2-1, with TRBD2 identical over 11 bases. J lost 7 bases, V lost 0 bases, and 11 bases had no gene match. Germline values: CDR1 MNHEY, CDR2 SVGAGI. CDR3 length: 18 amino acids. The CDR3 is CASSYSRGLAGGRNEQFF. CDR3 nucleotide sequence: TGTGCCAGCAGTTACTCGAGAGGTCTAGCGGGAGGTCGGAATGAGCAGTTCTTC.

This clonotype occurred many times. The CDR3 nucleotides read TGTGCCAGCAGCCCAACAAGTGAGCAGTTCTTC. Translating it yields CASSPTSEQFF. The rearrangement uses TRBV7-9 and TRBJ2-1; D gene uncertain. V lost 5 bases and J lost 9, with 8 bases in between. Per the germline V gene, CDR1 is SEHNR and CDR2 is FQNEAQ (reference sequence). The CDR3 extends over 11 amino acids.